A selection of T cell receptor beta chains follows, all from one sample in a study of T cell responses to AZD1222 COVID-19 vaccine. Sequenced by immunoSEQ multiplex PCR; TCRdb stores in-frame clones only, minus some. The profile shows 100,000 to 150,000 clones, roughly 93% of them singletons. The input for sequencing was peripheral blood, taken 28 days after the second AZD1222 dose. These receptor sequences come from an adult who received the AZD1222 COVID-19 vaccine. Each CDR3 is given with its conserved first and last residue. The D gene is left open where the match is weak. Clone size is shown for a subset of rows, as once, few, many or a class of expanded clone.

v_call	clone_size	j_call	d_call	cdr3_nt	cdr3_aa
TRBV20-1	.	TRBJ1-3	.	TGCAGTGCTAGTTCAGGGCTCCGTTGGGGAAACACCATATATTTT	CSASSGLRWGNTIYF
TRBV6-6	.	TRBJ2-2	.	TGTGCCAGCAGTCGCCGGCGGGGGCAGACGAACACCGGGGAGCTGTTTTTT	CASSRRRGQTNTGELFF
TRBV6-6	.	TRBJ2-7	.	TGTGCCAGCAGTTACTCATCGCCCCCTGGCGGCGAGCAGTACTTC	CASSYSSPPGGEQYF
TRBV6-2/TRBV6-3	.	TRBJ2-7	.	TGTGCCAGCAGTTACAAGCTAGCGCTCGAGCAGTACTTC	CASSYKLALEQYF
TRBV4-2	.	TRBJ1-1	.	TGTGCCAGCAGCCAAGTTCGCCCGAACACTGAAGCTTTCTTT	CASSQVRPNTEAFF
TRBV28	.	TRBJ2-4	.	TGTGCCAGCAGTCAAGGGGGGATTCAGTACTTC	CASSQGGIQYF
TRBV3-1/TRBV3-2	.	TRBJ1-1	.	TGTGCCAGCAGCCAGGATTATAGGAACACTGAAGCTTTCTTT	CASSQDYRNTEAFF
TRBV19	.	TRBJ2-3	TRBD2	TGTGCCAGTAGTATAGATCTAGCGGGATCAGATACGCAGTATTTT	CASSIDLAGSDTQYF
TRBV9	.	TRBJ2-1	TRBD2	TGTGCCAGCAGCCTAGCCGGGACTAGCGGGAGTCATGAGCAGTTCTTC	CASSLAGTSGSHEQFF
TRBV5-1	.	TRBJ2-1	.	TGCGCCAGCAGCTTGGGGGGAGGATCTGATAATGAGCAGTTCTTC	CASSLGGGSDNEQFF
TRBV5-1	.	TRBJ2-4	.	TGCGCCAGCAGCCCAACCCCGGGACCCCAGGCAGACATTCAGTACTTC	CASSPTPGPQADIQYF
TRBV6-5	.	TRBJ1-5	.	TGTGCCAGCAGTAAAACAGGGAGTCAGCCCCAGCATTTT	CASSKTGSQPQHF
TRBV6-5	.	TRBJ1-2	TRBD1	TGTGCCAGCAGTTACGACAGGGCCTATGGCTACACCTTC	CASSYDRAYGYTF
TRBV24-1	.	TRBJ2-7	TRBD2	TGTGCCACCAGTGAAGGGTCTAGCGGGAGCTACGAGCAGTACTTC	CATSEGSSGSYEQYF
TRBV2	.	TRBJ1-4	.	TGTGCCAGCAGTAATGAAAAACTGTTTTTT	CASSNEKLFF
TRBV28	.	TRBJ1-2	.	TGTGCCAGCAGTTCCGTAGGGGCAGATTCAGGCAATGTTGGCTACACCTTC	CASSSVGADSGNVGYTF
TRBV7-3	.	TRBJ2-7	TRBD2	TGTGCCAGCAGCTTAAAAAGCGGGAGGGCGGAGTACGAGCAGTACTTC	CASSLKSGRAEYEQYF
TRBV6-5	.	TRBJ1-6	.	TGTGCCAGCAGTTCTCCCCGGCAGGACTATTCACCCCTCCACTTT	CASSSPRQDYSPLHF
TRBV5-1	.	TRBJ1-3	.	TGCGCCAGCAGCTTGGACCCGATCTCTGGAAACACCATATATTTT	CASSLDPISGNTIYF
TRBV6-5	.	TRBJ1-1	.	TGTGCCAGCAGCGCCAGAGAACTCACTGAAGCTTTCTTT	CASSARELTEAFF
TRBV11-2	.	TRBJ2-7	.	TGTGCCAGCAGCTCGACTGATAAAGCCTACGAGCAGTACTTC	CASSSTDKAYEQYF
TRBV12-3/TRBV12-4	.	TRBJ1-2	.	TGTGCCAGCAGTCCCACCAGGAGCGGCTACACCTTC	CASSPTRSGYTF
TRBV29-1	.	TRBJ1-2	TRBD1	TGCAGCGTTGAAAGTCAGGGGGCAGGAGGCTACACCTTC	CSVESQGAGGYTF
TRBV2	few	TRBJ1-5	.	TGTGCCAGCAGTGAAGCCCTTTTCCGCAATCAGCCCCAGCATTTT	CASSEALFRNQPQHF
TRBV24-1	once	TRBJ1-5	TRBD1	TGTGCCACCAGTCCCCACGTTGGACAGGGCAATCAGCCCCAGCATTTT	CATSPHVGQGNQPQHF